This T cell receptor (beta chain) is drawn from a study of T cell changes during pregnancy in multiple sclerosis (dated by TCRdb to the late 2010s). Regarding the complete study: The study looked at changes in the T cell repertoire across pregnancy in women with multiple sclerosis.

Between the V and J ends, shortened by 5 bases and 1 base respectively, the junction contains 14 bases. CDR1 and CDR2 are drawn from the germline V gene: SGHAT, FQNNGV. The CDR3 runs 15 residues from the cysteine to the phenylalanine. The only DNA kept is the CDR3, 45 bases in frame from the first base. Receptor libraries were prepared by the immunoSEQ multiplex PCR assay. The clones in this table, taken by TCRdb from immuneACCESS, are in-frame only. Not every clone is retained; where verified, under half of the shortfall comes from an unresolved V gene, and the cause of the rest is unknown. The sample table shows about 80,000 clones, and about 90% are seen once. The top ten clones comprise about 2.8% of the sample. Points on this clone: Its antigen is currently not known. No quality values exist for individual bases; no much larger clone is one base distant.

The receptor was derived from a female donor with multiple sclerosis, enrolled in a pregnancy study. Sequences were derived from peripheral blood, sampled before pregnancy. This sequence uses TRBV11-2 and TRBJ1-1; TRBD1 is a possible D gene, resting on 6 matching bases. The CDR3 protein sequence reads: CASSPSPTGNTEAFF. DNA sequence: TGTGCCAGCAGCCCAAGCCCGACAGGGAACACTGAAGCTTTCTTT.